Below are 16 T cell receptor beta chains sequenced from a single sample in a study of T-cell memory formation after mild COVID-19. TCRdb itself ran the 5' RACE reads through MiXCR, one entry per CDR3 protein. The table has approximately 100,000 distinct CDR3 sequences, under 15% seen once; the top ten hold around 25%. Sequenced sample: PBMCs or a T cell subset sorted from them (not recorded which). The receptor set was obtained from an adult woman who had mild COVID-19 (a few samples of this study predate the infection). Cell type and time point are not known.

The chain links TRBV9 to TRBJ2-3, with 8 bases fitting TRBD1. The CDR3 runs to 15 residues. From germline, CDR1 is SGDLS and CDR2 YYNGEE. Trimming cost V 4 bases and J 3 bases; bases outside gene matches: 7. The CDR3 region is CASSPGHRGTDTQYF. CDR3 sequence (DNA): TGTGCCAGCAGCCCTGGGCACAGGGGGACAGATACGCAGTATTTT. Looking up the rest from reference TRBV9 and TRBJ2-3 gives the full variable domain: DSGVTQTPKHLITATGQRVTLRCSPRSGDLSVYWYQQSLDQGLQFLIQYYNGEERAKGNILERFSAQQFPDLHSELNLSSLELGDSALYFCASSPGHRGTDTQYFGPGTRLTVL.

This clonotype was seen only a few times. The V gene is TRBV2, the J gene TRBJ2-1, with D unresolved. CDR1 is SNHLY, CDR2 FYNNEI, per germline. Trimming took 8 bases from V and 5 from J, leaving 10 bases between them. The CDR3 length is 12 residues. CDR3 DNA sequence: TGTGCCAGCTCCGATCGTGACAATGAGCAGTTCTTC. Its protein product is CASSDRDNEQFF.

The V gene is TRBV19, the J gene TRBJ2-7, with D perhaps matching TRBD1 or TRBD2 (5 bases each). Germline lookup yields CDR1 LNHDA and CDR2 SQIVND (reference sequence). The germline V and J ends were trimmed by 3 bases and 3 bases, with 6 bases remaining between them. The CDR3 has 12 residues. CDR3 coding DNA: TGTGCCAGTAGTATGAGGGGCTACGAGCAGTACTTC. As protein: CASSMRGYEQYF.

The chain recombines TRBV20-1 with TRBJ2-3; D unclear. Trimming left V 1 base short and J 4 bases short, with 6 bases between. The CDR3 has 12 residues. The germline V gene has CDR1 DFQATT and CDR2 SNEGSKA (reference sequence). As DNA, the CDR3 is TGCAGTGCTAGAGGCCTAGCAGATACGCAGTATTTT. Residues: CSARGLADTQYF.

This clonotype has a handful of counts. V usage is TRBV4-1 and J usage is TRBJ2-1; tentative D call: TRBD2 (6 bases). V lost 5 bases, J lost 8 bases, and 22 bases lay in between. CDR1 is MGHRA, CDR2 YSYEKL, per germline. CDR3 length equals 16 residues. The CDR3: CASSAGWMGHGDEQFF. CDR3 DNA sequence: TGCGCCAGCAGCGCGGGATGGATGGGGCACGGCGATGAGCAGTTCTTC.

This clonotype came up a few times. The CDR3 region has the DNA TGCAGCGTTGGGTCCCCGAGGGAGACCCAGTACTTC. As protein: CSVGSPRETQYF. The chain couples TRBV29-1 to TRBJ2-5; D gene uncertain. The V and J ends lost 4 bases and 5 bases respectively, with 11 bases between them. The CDR3 is 12 amino acids. Germline V gene lookup returns CDR1 SQVTM and CDR2 ANQGSEA.

CDR3 amino acids: CASSYNSGRHGGYTF. The DNA for the CDR3 is TGTGCCAGCAGCTATAACTCAGGCCGCCACGGGGGCTACACCTTC. The V gene is TRBV5-4, the J gene TRBJ1-2; D is uncertain. Germline V gene sequence: CDR1 SGHNT, CDR2 YYREEE (reference sequence). There are 15 residues in the CDR3. Trimming shortened V by 3 bases and J by 8 bases, and 20 bases separated the two germline ends.

The chain uses TRBV7-9 and TRBJ2-7; 7 positions agree with TRBD2. This CDR3 has 13 amino acids. Trimming removed 5 bases from V and 4 bases from J; junction bases left unmatched: 5. Germline values: CDR1 SEHNR, CDR2 FQNEAQ (reference sequence). The CDR3: CASSLIGGYEQYF. The CDR3 coding sequence is TGTGCCAGCAGCCTGATCGGGGGGTACGAGCAGTACTTC.

The chain combines TRBV6-2 or TRBV6-3 with TRBJ2-5, with D tentatively TRBD1 (6 bases). The germline V gene has CDR1 MNHEY and CDR2 SVGEGT. The ends were cut back, 10 bases at V and 9 bases at J, with 6 bases in the middle. The CDR3 runs to 8 residues. The CDR3 loop reads CATGAQYF. CDR3 sequence (DNA): TGTGCCACAGGGGCCCAGTACTTC.

This clonotype was seen a few times. The gene calls are TRBV7-9 and TRBJ1-2; the D gene is possibly TRBD1 (6 bases). Germline V gene data show CDR1 as SEHNR and CDR2 as FQNEAQ (reference sequence). CDR3 length equals 16 residues. Trimming left V 1 base short and J 7 bases short, with 19 bases between. This chain's CDR3 is CASSLGFSGAAGGYTF. The CDR3 region has the DNA TGTGCCAGCAGCTTAGGTTTCTCAGGGGCCGCCGGTGGCTACACCTTC.

Many counts were recorded for this clonotype. This rearrangement joins TRBV20-1 to TRBJ2-7, with 8 bases aligning to TRBD2. Looked up from germline, CDR1 is DFQATT and CDR2 is SNEGSKA (reference sequence). V shed 7 bases and J 4 bases; nucleotides not matched to a gene: 12. CDR3 length equals 14 residues. The CDR3 region has the DNA TGCAGTGTTCCCGGGACTAGGAATTTGTACGAGCAGTACTTC. This encodes CSVPGTRNLYEQYF.

The sample holds many counts of this clonotype. The chain is built from TRBV4-2 and TRBJ2-3; tentatively, D is TRBD2 (5 bases). V lost 2 bases to trimming and J lost 3 bases, with 12 bases between them. CDR1 is LGHNA, CDR2 YNFKEQ, per germline. The CDR3 sequence is 15 residues long. CDR3 protein: CASSQLGSQTDTQYF. CDR3 bases: TGTGCCAGCAGCCAATTGGGGAGCCAAACAGATACGCAGTATTTT.

This clonotype showed up many times. J is TRBJ2-7 and V is TRBV6-1; TRBD2 aligns across 8 bases. The trim removed 6 bases at V and 0 bases at J, leaving 7 bases unmatched. CDR1 MNHNS and CDR2 SASEGT come from the germline V gene. CDR3 length: 15 residues. CDR3: CASSQLSGSSYEQYF. As DNA, the CDR3 is TGTGCCAGCAGCCAGTTAAGCGGGAGCTCCTACGAGCAGTACTTC.

The chain is built from TRBV5-6 and TRBJ1-6, with D possibly being TRBD1 (6 bases). V shed 2 bases and J shed 6 bases, with 15 bases lying between them. This CDR3 has 16 amino acids. In germline, CDR1 is SGHDT, CDR2 YYEEEE. The CDR3 here is CASSLYRVGSNSPLHF. CDR3 in DNA: TGTGCCAGCAGCTTATACAGGGTGGGGAGTAATTCACCCCTCCACTTT.

This clonotype qualifies as medium-sized. The DNA of the CDR3 is TGTGCCAGCAGCCCCAACCCCACCTACAATGAGCAGTTCTTC. Its translation is CASSPNPTYNEQFF. The J gene is TRBJ2-1, the V gene TRBV9; no firm D call. Germline CDR1 reads SGDLS; CDR2 reads YYNGEE. The V end was cut by 4 bases, the J end by 2 bases, with 10 bases between. CDR3 length equals 14 residues.

The chain couples TRBV24-1 to TRBJ2-5; the match to TRBD2 covers 9 bases. CDR3 size: 15 residues. J was trimmed by 2 bases and V by 3 bases; bases with no gene match: 3. The germline V gene has CDR1 KGHDR and CDR2 SFDVKD. The CDR3 here is CATSDTSGWQETQYF. The CDR3 DNA sequence: TGTGCCACCAGTGATACTAGCGGGTGGCAAGAGACCCAGTACTTC.